The entry below describes one T cell receptor (beta chain). Antigen unknown. This sample stems from a study of cytomegalovirus exposure and HLA in healthy donors. The CDR3 covers 16 residues. Germline trimming cut 5 bases from V and 0 bases from J; bases unmatched to any gene: 6. The V gene's germline CDR1 is SNHLY and CDR2 FYNNEI. Study-level points and caveats: The study designated 150 or so TCR beta chains cytomegalovirus-associated.

Primers included in the PCR were 60 Vbeta and 13 Jbeta primers. In the original workflow: In a later analysis, roughly 11 million of 60 million to 80 million unique beta chains occurred in at least two donors. Sequencing was performed with immunoSEQ multiplex PCR; in TCRdb, only in-frame clones are kept and a portion is missing. V and J calls and clone size are copied from that table; D and trimming were computed from the DNA. The sample lists 120,000 or so clones, 60% to 85% occurring once. V and J are TRBV2 and TRBJ2-2; 7 bases match TRBD1. Sample: PBMCs. This receptor was identified in a female donor in good health and CMV-seronegative. The CDR3 region is CASSTQGPTNTGELFF. The CDR3 coding sequence is TGTGCCAGCAGTACACAGGGGCCTACGAACACCGGGGAGCTGTTTTTT. The full variable domain, completed using reference TRBV2 and TRBJ2-2, is EPEVTQTPSHQVTQMGQEVILRCVPISNHLYFYWYRQILGQKVEFLVSFYNNEISEKSEIFDDQFSVERPDGSNFTLKIRSTKLEDSAMYFCASSTQGPTNTGELFFGEGSRLTVL.